This T cell receptor (beta chain) is from a study of technical replicates of blood from a few donors. Method: immunoSEQ multiplex PCR; TCRdb's copy keeps in-frame clones and lacks some. The sample consists of approximately 92,000 clones, approximately 95% of them appearing once. Input material: T cells isolated from PBMCs. This sequence originates from a human donor in good health.

The DNA for the CDR3 is TGTGCCAGCAGCCTCTCGGACAGGTCCGGGCAGTACTTC. Its protein is CASSLSDRSGQYF. The rearrangement uses TRBV11-3 and TRBJ2-7, with 7 bases aligning to TRBD1. Germline V gene lookup returns CDR1 SGHNT and CDR2 YENEEA. Germline trimming cut 5 bases from V and 9 bases from J; bases unmatched to any gene: 10. There are 13 residues in the CDR3.